A single sample gave rise to the 25 T cell receptor beta chains below, sequenced in a study of blood T cells in healthy people across ages. The use of a sample-barcoded 5' primer and a J-beta primer mix characterized a second PCR of about 6 to 11 cycles. TCRdb passed the 5' RACE reads through MiXCR, listing each CDR3 protein once. Of about 1.5 million distinct CDR3 sequences in the sample, roughly 43% are singletons; the top ten hold 4%. Sequenced sample: blood. All receptors derive from a woman aged 18-35 years in good health.

The J gene is TRBJ1-5, the V gene TRBV30; D not certain. Germline-derived CDR1 and CDR2 are GTSNPN and SVGIG (reference sequence). V was shortened by 2 bases and J by 5 bases, with 10 bases between the two germline ends. CDR3 length: 13 residues. For the CDR3, the DNA is TGTGCCTGGAGTCGGGGAATCGATCAGCCCCAGCATTTT. Translating gives CAWSRGIDQPQHF.

The chain couples TRBV11-2 to TRBJ2-4, with a tentative D call TRBD2 (5 bases). The J call may be faulty, since TRBJ2-5 better matches the DNA end. CDR3 size: 14 residues. The V gene's germline CDR1 is SGHAT and CDR2 FQNNGV. This CDR3 is CASSPARLLETQYF. The CDR3 DNA reads as TGTGCCAGCAGCCCTGCCAGACTATTGGAGACCCAGTACTTC.

This clonotype came up a few times. The chain carries TRBV12-3 or TRBV12-4 and TRBJ1-6, with D maybe TRBD1 (6 bases). The CDR3 is 14 residues long. V lost 6 bases and J 9 bases, leaving 15 bases between the germline ends. CDR3 DNA sequence: TGTGCCAGCAGCTTCTCCAGGGGTAGTTCACCCCTCCACTTT. Translating it yields CASSFSRGSSPLHF.

This rearrangement joins TRBV10-3 to TRBJ2-5; 7 bases map to TRBD2. After removal of 3 bases from V and 3 bases from J, the junction contained 10 bases not matched to a gene. The CDR3 loop spans 16 amino acids. Germline V gene sequence: CDR1 ENHRY, CDR2 SYGVKD. The chain's CDR3 is CAISDGLAVLEETQYF. CDR3 nucleotides: TGTGCCATCAGTGATGGGCTAGCGGTGCTAGAAGAGACCCAGTACTTC.

The genes are TRBV6-5 and TRBJ1-2, with D unresolved. This CDR3 is built from 14 residues. Trimming took 6 bases from V and 1 from J, leaving 12 bases between them. From germline, CDR1 is MNHEY and CDR2 SVGAGI. CDR3 loop: CASSPLVINYGYTF. DNA of the CDR3: TGTGCCAGCAGCCCCTTGGTGATTAACTATGGCTACACCTTC.

This clonotype has just a few counts. The chain has TRBV6-5 and TRBJ2-2; D unclear. Germline-derived CDR1 and CDR2 are MNHEY and SVGAGI. The CDR3 contains 13 residues. Trimming removed 3 bases at V and 4 bases at J, with 6 bases between. The CDR3 loop reads CASSYRTTGELFF. The CDR3, as DNA: TGTGCCAGCAGTTATCGAACCACCGGGGAGCTGTTTTTT.

This rearrangement joins TRBV6-5 to TRBJ2-3; 7 bases are a match to TRBD2. The CDR3 spans 15 residues. V dropped 0 bases and J dropped 4; count of bases not matched to a gene: 4. In germline, CDR1 is MNHEY, CDR2 SVGAGI. The CDR3 sequence: CASSYSGGTADTQYF. The CDR3 DNA is TGTGCCAGCAGTTACTCCGGGGGGACTGCAGATACGCAGTATTTT.

The chain links TRBV5-1 to TRBJ2-7; D tentatively fits TRBD1 or TRBD2 (5 bases each). The DNA matches TRBJ2-5 better at its end, which makes the J call doubtful. This CDR3 is 15 amino acids long. Per the germline V gene, CDR1 is SGHRS and CDR2 is YFSETQ. The DNA for the CDR3 is TGCGCCAGCAGCCAAGATAACGGGGCCGGGAAGACCCAGTACTTC. As protein: CASSQDNGAGKTQYF.

As DNA, the CDR3 is TGTGCCAGCAGACTTACCAGACAGGCCAACACCGGGGAGCTGTTTTTT. This sequence encodes CASRLTRQANTGELFF. The chain joins TRBV6-5 to TRBJ2-2; perhaps TRBD1 as D (6 bases). Looked up from germline, CDR1 is MNHEY and CDR2 is SVGAGI. The CDR3 has 16 amino acids. The germline V and J ends were trimmed by 6 bases and 2 bases, with 16 bases remaining between them.

This clonotype showed up just a few times. The chain uses TRBV29-1 and TRBJ1-2; D is unclear. V was cut by 0 bases and J by 8 bases, with 7 bases left in between. Germline V CDR1 and CDR2: SQVTM, ANQGSEA. The CDR3 has 11 amino acids. In DNA, the CDR3 is TGCAGCGTTGAAGACAGTGTAGGCTACACCTTC. Protein sequence: CSVEDSVGYTF.

The V call is TRBV18, the J call TRBJ2-7, with D uncertain. Looked up from germline, CDR1 is KGHSH and CDR2 is LQKENI. This CDR3 spans 14 amino acids. Trimming removed 3 bases from V and 7 bases from J, with 16 bases in between. CDR3 sequence reads: CASSPEISYNEQYF. The CDR3 DNA is TGTGCCAGCTCACCCGAGATCTCCTACAATGAGCAGTACTTC.

The chain couples TRBV29-1 to TRBJ2-5; the match to TRBD2 covers 10 bases. CDR1 and CDR2 from the germline V gene are SQVTM and ANQGSEA. The length of the CDR3 is 13 residues. The CDR3 sequence is CSRASGSSNEQYF. The CDR3 region has the DNA TGCTCCAGGGCTAGCGGGAGCAGCAATGAGCAGTACTTC.

CDR3 protein: CASRDTGGRSPLHF. The CDR3 nucleotides are TGTGCCAGCAGAGATACAGGGGGAAGATCACCCCTCCACTTT. The chain uses TRBV12-3 or TRBV12-4 and TRBJ1-6, with 8 bases aligning to TRBD1. This CDR3 has 14 residues. V shed 6 bases and J 10 bases; nucleotides not matched to a gene: 8.

This clonotype occurred a few times. The J gene is TRBJ2-3, the V gene TRBV12-3 or TRBV12-4; the D gene is possibly TRBD1 (5 bases). V was cut by 3 bases and J by 5 bases, with 12 bases left in between. The CDR3 extends over 14 amino acids. The CDR3 nucleotides read TGTGCCAGCAGTTTGTTGGCAGGGATAGATACGCAGTATTTT. This codes for CASSLLAGIDTQYF.

The chain has TRBV12-3 or TRBV12-4 and TRBJ1-5; the D is unclear. Trimming stripped 5 bases from V and 3 bases from J, with 14 bases between. The CDR3 totals 15 residues. The CDR3 loop is CASSPSGTSNQPQHF. CDR3 bases: TGTGCCAGCAGTCCCTCCGGTACCTCCAATCAGCCCCAGCATTTT.

The table lists this clonotype with many counts. The chain carries TRBV20-1 and TRBJ2-3; 11 positions agree with TRBD2. The V gene's germline CDR1 is DFQATT and CDR2 SNEGSKA (reference sequence). The CDR3 totals 14 residues. The ends lost 5 bases at V and 2 bases at J; junction bases unmatched: 3. For the CDR3, the DNA is TGCAGTGCTCCGGGACTAGCGGCCACAGATACGCAGTATTTT. This encodes CSAPGLAATDTQYF.

The chain carries TRBV20-1 and TRBJ2-1, with 12 bases identical to TRBD1. The J segment lost 6 bases and the V segment lost 0 bases, leaving 3 bases of the junction unmatched. Per the germline V gene, CDR1 is DFQATT and CDR2 is SNEGSKA (reference sequence). The CDR3 is 15 residues long. The CDR3 protein is CSAREGQGAINEQFF. Written as DNA, the CDR3 is TGCAGTGCTAGAGAGGGACAGGGGGCAATCAATGAGCAGTTCTTC.

This chain joins TRBV9 and TRBJ2-1; 7 nucleotides align to TRBD2. The germline V gene has CDR1 SGDLS and CDR2 YYNGEE. Germline trimming cut 3 bases from V and 9 bases from J; bases unmatched to any gene: 9. The CDR3 has 14 residues. The CDR3: CASSARDYVSEQFF. The CDR3 DNA reads as TGTGCCAGCAGCGCCCGGGACTATGTGTCTGAGCAGTTCTTC.

A few counts support this clonotype. The chain is built from TRBV12-3 or TRBV12-4 and TRBJ1-1; 10 bases match TRBD1. There are 17 residues in the CDR3. V was clipped by 0 bases and J by 4 bases; unmatched bases: 8. Written as DNA, the CDR3 is TGTGCCAGCAGTTTAGCGACAGGGGGCGCCGGGGCCACTGAAGCTTTCTTT. Its translation: CASSLATGGAGATEAFF.

The rearrangement links TRBV28 to TRBJ2-4, with a possible D match to TRBD2 (5 bases). Near its end, the DNA agrees better with TRBJ2-7, so the J call may be wrong. There are 15 residues in the CDR3. The germline V gene has CDR1 MDHEN and CDR2 SYDVKM. The CDR3 sequence is CASSSQARAYHEQYF. The CDR3 DNA reads TGTGCCAGCAGTTCCCAGGCGCGGGCCTACCACGAGCAGTACTTC.

This clonotype occurred a few times. V gene TRBV7-9 combines with J gene TRBJ2-3; D remains ambiguous. The V end lost 5 bases, the J end lost 6 bases, and 15 bases lay between the germline ends. Germline V CDR1 and CDR2: SEHNR, FQNEAQ (reference sequence). The CDR3 covers 14 residues. This CDR3 is CASSHDQPADTQYF. CDR3 DNA: TGTGCCAGCAGCCACGACCAACCCGCGGATACGCAGTATTTT.

V is TRBV2 and J is TRBJ1-2; D gene unclear. The germline V gene encodes CDR1 SNHLY and CDR2 FYNNEI. The CDR3 runs to 12 residues. Trimming removed 6 bases from V and 4 bases from J, with 9 bases in between. Written as DNA, the CDR3 is TGTGCCAGCAGCCGATTTTTCTATGGCTACACCTTC. Translated: CASSRFFYGYTF. Looking up the rest from reference TRBV2 and TRBJ1-2 gives the full variable domain: EPEVTQTPSHQVTQMGQEVILRCVPISNHLYFYWYRQILGQKVEFLVSFYNNEISEKSEIFDDQFSVERPDGSNFTLKIRSTKLEDSAMYFCASSRFFYGYTFGSGTRLTVV.

This clonotype was counted a few times. This chain uses TRBV3-1 with TRBJ1-2, with 11 positions matching TRBD1. The germline V gene encodes CDR1 LGHDT and CDR2 YNNKEL (reference sequence). There are 17 residues in the CDR3. Germline trimming cut 4 bases from V and 8 bases from J; bases unmatched to any gene: 15. The CDR3 here is CASSPRTGGAYGLGYTF. The CDR3 DNA is TGTGCCAGCAGCCCACGGACAGGGGGCGCTTATGGCCTCGGCTACACCTTC.

In this sample, this clonotype turned up a few times. V gene TRBV20-1 combines with J gene TRBJ2-3, with D tentatively TRBD2 (5 bases). Trimming stripped 4 bases from V and 2 bases from J, with 10 bases between. The CDR3 spans 13 residues. From germline, CDR1 is DFQATT and CDR2 SNEGSKA (reference sequence). As DNA, the CDR3 is TGCAGTGCTACTACGGGGAACACAGATACGCAGTATTTT. It translates to CSATTGNTDTQYF.

A few counts support this clonotype. The chain is built from TRBV20-1 and TRBJ2-4; TRBD2 might be the D (5 bases). Trimming stripped 3 bases from V and 6 bases from J, with 12 bases between. Germline loops: CDR1 DFQATT, CDR2 SNEGSKA (reference sequence). This CDR3 is built from 13 residues. The CDR3 DNA is TGCAGTGCTAGTCCCAGCGGAATAAACATTCAGTACTTC. Protein: CSASPSGINIQYF.